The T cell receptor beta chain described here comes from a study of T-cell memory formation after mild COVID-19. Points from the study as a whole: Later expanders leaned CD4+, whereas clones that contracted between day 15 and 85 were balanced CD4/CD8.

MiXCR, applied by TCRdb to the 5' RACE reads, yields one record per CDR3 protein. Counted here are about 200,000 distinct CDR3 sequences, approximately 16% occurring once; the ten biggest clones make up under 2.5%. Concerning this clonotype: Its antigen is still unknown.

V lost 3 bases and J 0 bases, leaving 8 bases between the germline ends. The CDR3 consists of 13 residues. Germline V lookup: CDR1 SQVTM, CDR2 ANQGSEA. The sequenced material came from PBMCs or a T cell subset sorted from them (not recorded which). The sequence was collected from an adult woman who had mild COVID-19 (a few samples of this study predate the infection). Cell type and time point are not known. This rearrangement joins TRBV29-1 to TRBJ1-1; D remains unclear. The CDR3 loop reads CSVDGQMNTEAFF. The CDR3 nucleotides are TGCAGCGTTGATGGGCAGATGAACACTGAAGCTTTCTTT.